This T cell receptor (beta chain) was obtained from a study of human versus mouse CDR3 diversity and MHC coevolution. This table comes from immunoSEQ multiplex PCR, and its TCRdb copy is limited to in-frame clones, with some not included. The sample carries roughly 80,000 clones, under 95% recorded once. The CDR3 has 15 residues. Germline loops: CDR1 SNHLY, CDR2 FYNNEI. Trimming removed 4 bases from V and 7 bases from J; junction bases left unmatched: 6. Sample: naive CD4+ T cells from blood. The sample's subset: CD45RO-negative CD62L-positive naive CD4 T cells. This chain joins TRBV2 and TRBJ2-1; 11 bases agree with TRBD2. This clonotype was sampled from a person between 25 and 70 years old in good health. CDR3: CASSGGSGGANEQFF. As DNA, the CDR3 is TGTGCCAGCAGTGGGGGTAGCGGGGGGGCGAATGAGCAGTTCTTC.